Listed here is a single T cell receptor beta chain. What it binds is unknown. The PCR contained 60 Vbeta and 13 Jbeta primers. Method: immunoSEQ multiplex PCR; TCRdb's copy keeps in-frame clones and lacks some. The repertoire holds approximately 260,000 clones, with roughly four fifths as singletons. V lost 4 bases and J lost 11, with 14 bases in between. The CDR3 spans 11 residues. CDR1 is SQVTM, CDR2 ANQGSEA, per germline. This sample is drawn from a study of cytomegalovirus exposure and HLA in healthy donors. Whole-study findings and limits: Earlier analysis looked at TCR beta V segments, and most were productive about 87% or about 30% of the time.

Sample: PBMCs. The rearrangement links TRBV29-1 to TRBJ1-1, with unresolved D. This TCR derives from a woman aged 40 to 49 in good health and CMV-seropositive. The CDR3 reads CSVAALGGAFF. DNA for the CDR3: TGCAGCGTTGCTGCATTGGGCGGGGCTTTCTTT.